Below, 8 T cell receptor beta chains from the same sample are listed, as sequenced in a study of cytomegalovirus exposure and HLA in healthy donors. The study ran its PCR with 60 Vbeta and 13 Jbeta primers. Sequencing was performed with immunoSEQ multiplex PCR; in TCRdb, only in-frame clones are kept and a portion is missing. The sample holds 110,000 to 150,000 clones, 84% seen once. The material sequenced was PBMCs. Receptors originate from a boy younger than 10 in good health and CMV-seronegative.

The rearrangement joins TRBV4-2 to TRBJ2-7, with 10 bases identical to TRBD2. CDR3 length equals 19 residues. Germline V lookup: CDR1 LGHNA, CDR2 YNFKEQ. J was trimmed by 2 bases and V by 5 bases; bases with no gene match: 18. CDR3 amino acids: CASSLRGDSGGTKPYEQYF. CDR3 in DNA: TGTGCCAGCAGCTTAAGAGGAGATAGCGGGGGGACAAAACCCTACGAGCAGTACTTC.

The CDR3 DNA reads TGTGCCAGCAGCAAACTCCTATCAGGGGGCGCTGGCCCGACAGACAATGAGCAGTTCTTC. This codes for CASSKLLSGGAGPTDNEQFF. The V gene is TRBV21-1, the J gene TRBJ2-1; whether TRBD1, the table's D call, matches the DNA was not checked. TRBV21-1 is a pseudogene locus. The CDR3 is made up of 20 amino acids.

This rearrangement joins TRBV7-9 to TRBJ1-1, with D unclear. The V gene lost 5 bases and the J gene lost 4 bases, with 8 bases spanning the gap. The CDR3 runs to 12 residues. Looked up from germline, CDR1 is SEHNR and CDR2 is FQNEAQ (reference sequence). The CDR3 spells CASSLGSTEAFF. The CDR3 region has the DNA TGTGCCAGCAGCCTAGGGAGCACTGAAGCTTTCTTT.

The J gene is TRBJ2-5, the V gene TRBV5-6, with 7 bases identical to TRBD1. There are 13 residues in the CDR3. In germline, CDR1 is SGHDT, CDR2 YYEEEE. V trimming: 2 bases; J trimming: 6 bases; junction bases outside the gene matches: 4. The DNA of the CDR3 is TGTGCCAGCAGCTTAGACAGGGAGAAGACCCAGTACTTC. It translates to CASSLDREKTQYF.

This rearrangement joins TRBV11-3 to TRBJ2-1; 8 bases are shared with TRBD2. From germline, CDR1 is SGHNT and CDR2 YENEEA. The CDR3 consists of 16 residues. V shed 4 bases and J 6 bases; nucleotides not matched to a gene: 11. CDR3 sequence reads: CASSSARGRRFNEQFF. CDR3 nucleotide sequence: TGTGCCAGCAGCTCAGCCCGCGGGAGGAGGTTCAATGAGCAGTTCTTC.

The chain links TRBV21-1 to TRBJ2-7; TRBD1, the table's D call, lacks a check against the DNA. TRBV21-1 is deemed a pseudogene. This CDR3 spans 24 amino acids. The CDR3 spells CASSKVLHRGGQGGSAVDSYEQYF. CDR3 coding DNA: TGTGCCAGCAGCAAAGTCCTCCACCGTGGGGGACAGGGAGGCTCGGCAGTCGACTCCTACGAGCAGTACTTC.

This clone was detected a few times. V gene TRBV6-1 combines with J gene TRBJ1-1; D uncertain. Germline V gene data show CDR1 as MNHNS and CDR2 as SASEGT. V was pared by 6 bases and J by 4 bases, with 15 bases between. The CDR3 has 14 amino acids. The CDR3 reads CASRERPGVTEAFF. In DNA form, the CDR3 reads TGTGCCAGCAGGGAGAGGCCTGGAGTCACTGAAGCTTTCTTT.

This clone came up a few times. The gene calls are TRBV6-5 and TRBJ1-1; D not certain. Germline V CDR1 and CDR2: MNHEY, SVGAGI. The CDR3 is 14 amino acids. Deletions cut 0 bases from V and 8 bases from J, with 13 bases between. DNA for the CDR3: TGTGCCAGCAGTTACTCGACGGAGAACAACGAAGCTTTCTTT. Protein: CASSYSTENNEAFF.